One sample yielded the 15 T cell receptor beta chains listed below, sequenced in a study of CD8 T cells in ankylosing spondylitis. Study-wide results and limits: Apparently characteristic of ankylosing spondylitis blood was a TCR beta motif (about 8 highly homologous variants).

TCRdb ran MiXCR on the 5' RACE reads and lists one entry per CDR3 protein. Of around 770,000 distinct CDR3 sequences in the sample, roughly 19% were seen once. For these receptors, no antigen is known. Sequencing was done on a sample of blood, either unsorted or a sorted T cell fraction (not recorded which). These receptors were collected from a male donor with ankylosing spondylitis.

The chain uses TRBV11-2 and TRBJ1-3; tentatively, D is TRBD1 (6 bases). Looked up from germline, CDR1 is SGHAT and CDR2 is FQNNGV. Trimming took off 3 bases at V and 0 bases at J, with 15 bases between the two ends. The length of the CDR3 is 17 residues. The CDR3 is CASSLVQGRLSGNTIYF. CDR3 nucleotide sequence: TGTGCCAGCAGCTTGGTGCAGGGGCGGCTCTCTGGAAACACCATATATTTT.

A few counts support this clonotype. CDR3 sequence reads: CSTGRDSTVNTEAFF. As DNA, the CDR3 is TGCAGCACTGGGAGGGATTCCACCGTGAACACTGAAGCTTTCTTT. This chain uses TRBV29-1 with TRBJ1-1; D is uncertain. From germline, CDR1 is SQVTM and CDR2 ANQGSEA. The CDR3 consists of 15 residues. V was pared by 8 bases and J by 0 bases, with 19 bases between.

V usage is TRBV20-1 and J usage is TRBJ2-7, with a tentative D call TRBD2 (5 bases). The CDR3 spans 12 residues. Germline V gives CDR1 DFQATT, CDR2 SNEGSKA (reference sequence). V was cut by 5 bases and J by 1 base, with 9 bases left in between. In DNA form, the CDR3 reads TGCAGTGCTGAACGGGGATCCTACGAGCAGTACTTC. Amino acid sequence: CSAERGSYEQYF.

A few counts support this clonotype. The chain recombines TRBV5-1 with TRBJ1-1; possible D gene TRBD1, 5 bases. The CDR3 has 16 residues. Germline CDR1 is SGHRS and CDR2 is YFSETQ. Trimming removed 0 bases from V and 5 bases from J, with 17 bases in between. The CDR3 nucleotides are TGCGCCAGCAGCTTGGGATTACAGGTTCCGATAACTGAAGCTTTCTTT. Translating it yields CASSLGLQVPITEAFF.

This clonotype has ten or more counts. The V call is TRBV4-3, the J call TRBJ2-4; D may be TRBD1 or TRBD2 (5 bases each). Germline CDR1 is LGHNA and CDR2 is YSLEER. This CDR3 contains 12 residues. The germline V and J ends were trimmed by 3 bases and 5 bases, with 5 bases remaining between them. The CDR3 here is CASSQGENIQYF. As DNA, the CDR3 is TGCGCCAGCAGCCAGGGGGAAAACATTCAGTACTTC.

The J gene is TRBJ2-7, the V gene TRBV18, with TRBD2 matching 8 bases. V lost 6 bases and J lost 6; bases outside the gene matches: 13. The CDR3 is 15 residues long. Germline CDR1 and CDR2: KGHSH and LQKENI. The CDR3 loop reads CASSPGSGSGLEQYF. CDR3 DNA sequence: TGTGCCAGCTCCCCGGGGAGCGGGAGCGGTCTCGAGCAGTACTTC.

V gene TRBV9 combines with J gene TRBJ1-2, with TRBD1 identical over 8 bases. CDR1 and CDR2 from the germline V gene are SGDLS and YYNGEE. Trimming took 3 bases from V and 5 from J; bases not matched to a gene: 9. There are 15 residues in the CDR3. CDR3 sequence reads: CASSGGQEGWYGYTF. The CDR3 coding sequence is TGTGCCAGCAGCGGGGGACAGGAGGGGTGGTATGGCTACACCTTC.

This clonotype was detected ten times or more. The CDR3: CASRTAGANVLTF. CDR3 coding DNA: TGTGCCAGCAGGACAGCTGGGGCCAACGTCCTGACTTTC. The genes are TRBV12-3 or TRBV12-4 and TRBJ2-6; a possible D gene is TRBD1 (5 bases). The CDR3 is made up of 13 amino acids. Trimming shortened V by 6 bases and J by 2 bases, and 5 bases separated the two germline ends.

This clonotype came up a few times. The chain links TRBV29-1 to TRBJ2-5; D not certain. In germline, CDR1 is SQVTM, CDR2 ANQGSEA. Trimming cost V 6 bases and J 3 bases, with 11 bases left between them. This CDR3 spans 12 amino acids. CDR3 coding DNA: TGCAGCGTGACAAATTCCAAAGAGACCCAGTACTTC. This gives the protein CSVTNSKETQYF.

The CDR3: CASKPGVGSGELFF. The CDR3 region has the DNA TGTGCCAGCAAACCGGGGGTGGGGTCCGGGGAGCTGTTTTTT. The gene calls are TRBV12-3 or TRBV12-4 and TRBJ2-2; D might be TRBD2 (6 bases). This CDR3 has 14 amino acids. V was cut by 7 bases and J by 6 bases, with 15 bases left in between.

This chain links TRBV20-1 with TRBJ2-7; maybe TRBD2 (5 bases). Looked up from germline, CDR1 is DFQATT and CDR2 is SNEGSKA (reference sequence). CDR3 size: 14 residues. The V gene lost 5 bases and the J gene lost 3 bases, with 17 bases spanning the gap. The CDR3 region is CSAHHPGFDYEQYF. The DNA of the CDR3 is TGCAGTGCTCACCATCCGGGATTCGACTACGAGCAGTACTTC.

This clonotype has at least ten counts. DNA for the CDR3: TGTGCCAGCAGCTTAAGCCTGGGGGAGACCCAGTACTTC. As protein: CASSLSLGETQYF. This chain uses TRBV7-2 with TRBJ2-5; no firm D call. Trimming shortened V by 2 bases and J by 5 bases, and 9 bases separated the two germline ends. The CDR3 is 13 residues long. From germline, CDR1 is SGHTA and CDR2 FQGNSA.

This clonotype came up a few times. The rearrangement links TRBV12-3 or TRBV12-4 to TRBJ1-2; D is unresolved. This CDR3 has 14 amino acids. Trimming took off 6 bases at V and 1 base at J, with 12 bases between the two ends. For the CDR3, the DNA is TGTGCCAGCAGCCACGGAGAAATTAACTATGGCTACACCTTC. Translation: CASSHGEINYGYTF.

This clonotype has just a few counts. At one end the junction does not follow the germline gene, possibly because of a read error. The chain joins TRBV4-3 to TRBJ2-3; TRBD2 might be the D (6 bases). This CDR3 region has 12 residues. In germline, CDR1 is LGHNA, CDR2 YSLEER. As DNA, the CDR3 is TGCGCCAGCAGCCAAGATTCCAGCGGGCTTGATTTT. Protein sequence: CASSQDSSGLDF.

This clonotype was picked up a small number of times. The V call is TRBV27, the J call TRBJ2-2; 7 positions agree with TRBD1. V trimming: 7 bases; J trimming: 6 bases; junction bases outside the gene matches: 11. The CDR3 is 15 residues long. Germline V gene lookup returns CDR1 MNHEY and CDR2 SMNVEV (reference sequence). The CDR3: CASTYRQGPAGELFF. The CDR3 nucleotides are TGTGCCAGCACCTATAGACAGGGTCCCGCCGGGGAGCTGTTTTTT.